This entry concerns a single TCR beta chain. The data were obtained in a study of tumor T cells in aggressive B-cell lymphoma. The data were produced by immunoSEQ multiplex PCR, yet TCRdb's version contains in-frame clones alone and is incomplete. The sample yields about 11,000 clones, about nine tenths seen once. The TCR comes from an adult with diffuse large B cell lymphoma. Sequencing used tumor tissue.

CDR3 coding DNA: TGTGCCAGCAGTCACAGGGCCAACACAGTAGATACGCAGTATTTT. Amino acid sequence: CASSHRANTVDTQYF. The V gene is TRBV2, the J gene TRBJ2-3, with D possibly TRBD1 on 6 matching bases. Trimming removed 5 bases from V and 5 bases from J, with 17 bases in between. This CDR3 spans 15 amino acids. Per germline, CDR1 SNHLY and CDR2 FYNNEI.